Given below is one T cell receptor (beta chain) in context. The antigen is not known. Both 60 Vbeta primers and 13 Jbeta primers went into the PCR. The protocol was immunoSEQ multiplex PCR, while the TCRdb copy is restricted to in-frame clones and leaves out a portion. The sample holds some 110,000 clones, roughly a tenth seen once. Germline V lookup: CDR1 LNHDA, CDR2 SQIVND (reference sequence). The CDR3 is 13 residues long. With 6 bases removed from V and 7 bases from J, the gap between germline ends came to 12 bases. This sample was taken from a study of cytomegalovirus exposure and HLA in healthy donors. Regarding the study as a whole: Later analysis reportedly placed an Asian-associated ancestry cluster below the roughly 700-donor mean in N-insertions. In an earlier analysis, in some 600 donors, most V segments appeared productive either ~87% or ~30% of the time. Cytomegalovirus status, reportedly, was diagnosed with high specificity and sensitivity by the classifier. In a later analysis, 15,000 to 20,000 TCR beta sequences were associated with HLA alleles at 0.05 false discovery rate.

Sample: PBMCs. This TCR was sampled from a man aged 25 to 40 in good health and CMV-seronegative. This chain connects TRBV19 to TRBJ2-2; TRBD2 might be the D (6 bases). The CDR3: CASRAPRGGELFF. The CDR3 region has the DNA TGTGCCAGTAGGGCCCCGCGGGGCGGGGAGCTGTTTTTT. The variable domain in full, with the rest retrieved from reference TRBV19 and TRBJ2-2, is DGGITQSPKYLFRKEGQNVTLSCEQNLNHDAMYWYRQDPGQGLRLIYYSQIVNDFQKGDIAEGYSVSREKKESFPLTVTSAQKNPTAFYLCASRAPRGGELFFGEGSRLTVL.